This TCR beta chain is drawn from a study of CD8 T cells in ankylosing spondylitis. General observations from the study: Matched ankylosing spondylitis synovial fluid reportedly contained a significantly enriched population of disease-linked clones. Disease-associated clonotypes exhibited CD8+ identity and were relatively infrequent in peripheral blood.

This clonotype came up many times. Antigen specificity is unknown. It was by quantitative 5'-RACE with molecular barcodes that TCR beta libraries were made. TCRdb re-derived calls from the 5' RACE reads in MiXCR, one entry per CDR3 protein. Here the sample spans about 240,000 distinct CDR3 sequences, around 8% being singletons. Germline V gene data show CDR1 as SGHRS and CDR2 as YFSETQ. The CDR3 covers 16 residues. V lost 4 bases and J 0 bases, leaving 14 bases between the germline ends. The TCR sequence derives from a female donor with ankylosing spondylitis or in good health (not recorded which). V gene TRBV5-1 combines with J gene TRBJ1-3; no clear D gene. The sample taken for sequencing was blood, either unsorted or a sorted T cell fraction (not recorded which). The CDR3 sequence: CASSLAIQSSGNTIYF. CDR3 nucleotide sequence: TGCGCCAGCAGCCTTGCCATACAGAGCTCTGGAAACACCATATATTTT.